This paragraph reports one TCR beta chain. No antigen is known for it. Produced via immunoSEQ multiplex PCR; TCRdb's table is partial and in-frame only. The repertoire consists of more than 120,000 clones, with 90% occurring once and the leading ten covering roughly 1.7%. These data are taken from a study of T cell responses to AZD1222 COVID-19 vaccine. Study-wide results and caveats: The number of AZD1222 recipients seropositive at baseline was only five to seven. Among vaccine-associated CD4 TCRs, coverage spanned spike, with dominance at 160-218 and 743-854. The peak T cell response came first, and repertoires were sampled only after it. Targeting of unmutated variant regions was reportedly seen in nearly half of spike-specific TCRs.

V trimming: 6 bases; J trimming: 7 bases; junction bases outside the gene matches: 8. The CDR3 sequence is 13 residues long. Germline V gene sequence: CDR1 SNHLY, CDR2 FYNNEI. This receptor was obtained from an adult who received the AZD1222 COVID-19 vaccine. Sequenced here: peripheral blood, sampled 28 days after the second AZD1222 dose. The chain links TRBV2 to TRBJ1-2, with 7 nucleotides matching TRBD1. Written as DNA, the CDR3 is TGTGCCAGCAGGGAACAGGGGCGCAGTGGCTACACCTTC. Translation gives CASREQGRSGYTF.